This section outlines one TCR beta chain sequence together with its context. This sample stems from a study of T-cell memory formation after mild COVID-19. TCRdb re-called the 5' RACE reads through MiXCR, storing one row per CDR3 protein. The sample comprises 200,000 to 250,000 distinct CDR3 sequences, roughly a tenth of which are singletons, and approximately 3% rests with the top ten. J was trimmed by 0 bases and V by 4 bases; bases with no gene match: 10. This CDR3 spans 17 amino acids. CDR1 is DFQATT and CDR2 is SNEGSKA in the germline V gene (reference sequence). What was sequenced was PBMCs or a T cell subset sorted from them (not recorded which). The sequence was collected from a man between 18 and 29 years old who had mild COVID-19 (a few samples of this study predate the infection). Cell type and time point are not known. The V call is TRBV20-1, the J call TRBJ1-5, with 9 bases lining up with TRBD1. The CDR3 nucleotides read TGCAGTGCTATGCCGTGGACAGGGGCTTTTAGCAATCAGCCCCAGCATTTT. Encoded protein: CSAMPWTGAFSNQPQHF.